The clone carrying this TCR beta chain occurred a few times. The antigen is undetermined. The source of the sample is a study of PD-1 blockade in classical Hodgkin lymphoma. Broader study findings: Baseline TCR diversity was reportedly lower in newly diagnosed patients than in healthy donors. It was reported as lower still in relapsed/refractory patients. By C4D1, CD4+ diversity increased significantly, especially in complete responders.

Brentuximab vedotin exposure varied among the patients, all of whom had relapsed after autologous stem cell transplantation. Sequencing was performed with immunoSEQ multiplex PCR; in TCRdb, only in-frame clones are kept and a portion is missing. This table holds more than 50,000 clones, 90% found once. The CDR3 loop spans 11 amino acids. Germline V CDR1 and CDR2: SEHNR, FQNEAQ (reference sequence). V was pared by 11 bases and J by 4 bases, with 10 bases between. The sequence was obtained from a human donor with classical Hodgkin lymphoma. Sample: peripheral blood mononuclear cells (PBMCs), taken at baseline. The chain links TRBV7-9 to TRBJ2-3; D unclear. The CDR3 spells CARRGPDTQYF. CDR3 in DNA: TGTGCCCGACGCGGCCCAGATACGCAGTATTTT.